This T cell receptor beta chain was captured by sequencing in a study of naive and memory T cell subsets. In its sample, this clonotype was seen many times. Amplification of ligated cDNA took four PCR rounds with SP2 and nested alpha and beta constant primers. One entry per CDR3 protein results from TCRdb running MiXCR on the UMI-ligation and nested PCR reads. Found here are about 25,000 distinct CDR3 sequences, around 5.2% of them singletons; the top ten hold approximately 7.4%. An oligonucleotide containing a UMI was ligated to the 3' end of TCR cDNA. The CDR3 has 14 residues. V gave up 4 bases and J gave up 7 bases, with 13 bases separating them. CDR1 is SGHDN, CDR2 FVKESK, per germline.

This receptor was identified in an adult in good health. The sequenced sample consisted of blood. V usage is TRBV14 and J usage is TRBJ2-2, with unresolved D. The chain's CDR3 is CASSPSWAGGELFF. As DNA, the CDR3 is TGTGCCAGCAGCCCGTCTTGGGCTGGCGGGGAGCTGTTTTTT.